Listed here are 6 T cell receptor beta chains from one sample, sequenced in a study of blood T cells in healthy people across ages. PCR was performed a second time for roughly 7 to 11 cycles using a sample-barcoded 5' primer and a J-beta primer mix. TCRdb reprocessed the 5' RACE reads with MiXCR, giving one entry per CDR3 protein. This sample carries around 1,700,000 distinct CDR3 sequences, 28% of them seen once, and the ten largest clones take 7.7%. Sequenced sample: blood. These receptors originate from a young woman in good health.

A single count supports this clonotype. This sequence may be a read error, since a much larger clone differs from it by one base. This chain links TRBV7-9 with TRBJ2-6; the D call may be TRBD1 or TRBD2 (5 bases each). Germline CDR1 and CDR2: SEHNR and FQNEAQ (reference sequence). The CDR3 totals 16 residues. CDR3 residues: CASSWAREAGANVRTF. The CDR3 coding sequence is TGTGCCAGCAGCTGGGCGAGGGAAGCCGGGGCCAACGTCCGGACTTTC.

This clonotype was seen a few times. The CDR3 reads CSARDPTRDEQFF. In DNA form, the CDR3 reads TGCAGTGCTAGAGATCCCACTAGGGATGAGCAGTTCTTC. J is TRBJ2-1 and V is TRBV20-1; a weak D match, TRBD2 (5 bases). V lost 0 bases and J lost 8, with 11 bases in between. CDR3 size: 13 residues. From germline, CDR1 is DFQATT and CDR2 SNEGSKA (reference sequence).

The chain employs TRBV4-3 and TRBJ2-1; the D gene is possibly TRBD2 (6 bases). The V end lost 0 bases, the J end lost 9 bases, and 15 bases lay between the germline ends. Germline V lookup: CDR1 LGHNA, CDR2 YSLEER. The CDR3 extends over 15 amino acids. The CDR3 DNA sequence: TGCGCCAGCAGCCAAGAGAGACTAGGGATGAGTGAGCAGTTCTTC. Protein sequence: CASSQERLGMSEQFF.

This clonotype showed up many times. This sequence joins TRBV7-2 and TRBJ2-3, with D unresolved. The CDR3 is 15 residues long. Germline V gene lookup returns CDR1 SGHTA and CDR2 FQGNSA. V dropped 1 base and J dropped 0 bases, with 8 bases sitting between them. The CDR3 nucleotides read TGTGCCAGCAGCTTAGGACTGGGAAGCACAGATACGCAGTATTTT. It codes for CASSLGLGSTDTQYF.

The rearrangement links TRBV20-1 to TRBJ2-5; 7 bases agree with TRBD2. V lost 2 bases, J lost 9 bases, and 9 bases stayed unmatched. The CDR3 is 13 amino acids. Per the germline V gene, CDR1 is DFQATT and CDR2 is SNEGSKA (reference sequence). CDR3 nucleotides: TGCAGTGCTAGATCACCAGAACGGGGGGCCCAGTACTTC. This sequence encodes CSARSPERGAQYF.

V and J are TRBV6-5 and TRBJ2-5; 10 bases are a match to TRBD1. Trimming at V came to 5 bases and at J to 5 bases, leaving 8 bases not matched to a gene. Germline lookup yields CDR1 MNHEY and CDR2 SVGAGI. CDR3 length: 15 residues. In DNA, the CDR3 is TGTGCCAGCAGTACACCGGGGACAGGGGATGAGACCCAGTACTTC. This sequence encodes CASSTPGTGDETQYF.